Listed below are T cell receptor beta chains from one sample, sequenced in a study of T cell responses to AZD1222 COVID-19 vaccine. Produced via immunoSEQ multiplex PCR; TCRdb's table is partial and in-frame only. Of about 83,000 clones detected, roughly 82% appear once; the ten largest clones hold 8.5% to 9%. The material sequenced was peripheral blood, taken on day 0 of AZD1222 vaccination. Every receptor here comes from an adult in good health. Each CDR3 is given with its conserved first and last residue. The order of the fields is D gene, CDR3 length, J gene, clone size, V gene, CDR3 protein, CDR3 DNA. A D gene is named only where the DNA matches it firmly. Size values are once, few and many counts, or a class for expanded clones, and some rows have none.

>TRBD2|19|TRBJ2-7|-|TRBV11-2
CASSPTAEILAGVNYEQYF
TGTGCCAGCAGCCCGACCGCAGAAATACTAGCGGGAGTTAATTACGAGCAGTACTTC
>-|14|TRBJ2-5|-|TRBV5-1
CASSFPHSRETQYF
TGCGCCAGCAGCTTCCCTCATTCGCGGGAGACCCAGTACTTC
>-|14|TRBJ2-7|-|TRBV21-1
CASSYRGISYEQYF
TGTGCCAGCAGCTACAGGGGCATCTCCTACGAGCAGTACTTC
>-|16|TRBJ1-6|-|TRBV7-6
CASRYPGDPYNSPLHF
TGTGCCAGCAGATACCCAGGGGACCCCTATAATTCACCCCTCCACTTT
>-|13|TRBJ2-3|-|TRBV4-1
CASSQADWGPVDF
TGCGCCAGCAGCCAAGCGGACTGGGGGCCCGTGGATTTT
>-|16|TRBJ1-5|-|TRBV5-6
CASSLWTPYSNQPQHF
TGTGCCAGCAGCTTATGGACACCTTATAGCAATCAGCCCCAGCATTTT
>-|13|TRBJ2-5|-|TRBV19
CASSSTDQETQYF
TGTGCCAGTAGTTCGACAGATCAAGAGACCCAGTACTTC
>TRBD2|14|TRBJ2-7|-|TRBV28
CASSLRGSGSWMYF
TGTGCCAGCAGTTTAAGGGGGAGCGGGAGTTGGATGTACTTC
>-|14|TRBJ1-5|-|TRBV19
CASSIGHSNQPQHF
TGTGCCAGTAGTATAGGGCATAGCAATCAGCCCCAGCATTTT
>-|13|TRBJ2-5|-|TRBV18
CASSPIGGETQYF
TGTGCCAGCTCACCGATCGGGGGAGAGACCCAGTACTTC
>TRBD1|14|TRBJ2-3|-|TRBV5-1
CASSPDRGPDTQYF
TGCGCCAGCAGCCCGGACAGGGGCCCAGATACGCAGTATTTT
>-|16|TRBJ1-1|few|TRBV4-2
CASSQEVGGVATEAFF
TGTGCCAGCAGCCAAGAAGTGGGTGGCGTAGCCACTGAAGCTTTCTTT
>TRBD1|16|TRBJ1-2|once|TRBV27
CASSPRQGVEVYGYTF
TGTGCCAGCAGTCCCCGACAGGGGGTTGAGGTGTATGGCTACACCTTC
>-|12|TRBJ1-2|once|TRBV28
CASSSDRSGYTF
TGTGCCAGCAGTTCAGACAGGTCCGGCTACACCTTC
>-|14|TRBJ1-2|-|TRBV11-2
CASSLGGPVARYTF
TGTGCCAGCAGCTTAGGTGGCCCGGTGGCCCGCTACACCTTC
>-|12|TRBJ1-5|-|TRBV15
CATSRAGQPQHF
TGTGCCACCAGCAGAGCCGGCCAGCCCCAGCATTTT
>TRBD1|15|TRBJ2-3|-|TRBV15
CATSVRTGATDTQYF
TGTGCCACCAGCGTACGGACAGGGGCAACAGATACGCAGTATTTT
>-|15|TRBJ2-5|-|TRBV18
CASESLRVQGETQYF
TGTGCCAGCGAGAGTTTGAGGGTCCAGGGGGAGACCCAGTACTTC
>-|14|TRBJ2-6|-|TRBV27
CASRWGSGANVLTF
TGTGCCAGCAGGTGGGGAAGTGGGGCCAACGTCCTGACTTTC
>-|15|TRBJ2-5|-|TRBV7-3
CASSLLGGVGETQYF
TGTGCCAGCAGCCTGCTGGGGGGTGTGGGAGAGACCCAGTACTTC
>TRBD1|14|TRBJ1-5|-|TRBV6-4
CASSADRVNQPQHF
TGTGCCAGCAGTGCGGACAGGGTTAATCAGCCCCAGCATTTT
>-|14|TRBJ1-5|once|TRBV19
CASSIPRTDQPQHF
TGTGCCAGTAGTATCCCTCGGACAGATCAGCCCCAGCATTTT
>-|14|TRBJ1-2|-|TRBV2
CASSYYTGGYGYTF
TGTGCCAGCAGTTACTACACGGGTGGCTATGGCTACACCTTC
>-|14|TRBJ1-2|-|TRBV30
CAWSRGSSNYGYTF
TGTGCCTGGAGTAGAGGATCTTCTAACTATGGCTACACCTTC
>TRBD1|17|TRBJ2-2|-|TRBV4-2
CASSQGPGQGNTGELFF
TGTGCCAGCAGCCAGGGCCCTGGACAGGGTAACACCGGGGAGCTGTTTTTT
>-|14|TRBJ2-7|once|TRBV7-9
CASSHRLRGNEQYF
TGTGCCAGCAGCCATAGACTTCGGGGCAACGAGCAGTACTTC
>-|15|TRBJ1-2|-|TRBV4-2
CASSQESRGDYGYTF
TGTGCCAGCAGCCAAGAATCGAGGGGCGACTATGGCTACACCTTC
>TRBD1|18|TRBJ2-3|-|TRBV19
CASSARPRTGSSTDTQYF
TGTGCCAGTAGTGCCCGACCCCGGACAGGATCTAGCACAGATACGCAGTATTTT
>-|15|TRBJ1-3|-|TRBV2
CASSATHYSGNTIYF
TGTGCCAGCAGTGCGACGCACTACTCTGGAAACACCATATATTTT
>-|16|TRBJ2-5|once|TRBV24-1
CATSPPVGAGPETQYF
TGTGCCACCAGTCCGCCCGTGGGGGCGGGGCCAGAGACCCAGTACTTC